Shown below are 17 T cell receptor beta chains from a single sample sequenced in a study of long-term antiretroviral therapy in people with HIV. Researchers ran immunoSEQ v3.0 at survey level. Sequencing was performed with immunoSEQ multiplex PCR; in TCRdb, only in-frame clones are kept and a portion is missing. Counted here are about 30,000 clones, approximately 85% occurring once; the ten biggest clones make up approximately 8%. The source material was unsorted PBMCs, sampled 3 years after starting antiretroviral therapy. Receptors originate from a man between 35 and 55 years old with HIV.

V and J are TRBV6-5 and TRBJ1-1; maybe TRBD1 (5 bases). The V end was cut by 6 bases, the J end by 4 bases, with 18 bases between. The CDR3 consists of 15 residues. CDR1 is MNHEY and CDR2 is SVGAGI in the germline V gene. This CDR3 is CASSRRAGVGTEAFF. The CDR3 DNA follows: TGTGCCAGCAGCCGCAGGGCCGGGGTAGGCACTGAAGCTTTCTTT.

V usage is TRBV6-1 and J usage is TRBJ2-2; 8 bases line up with TRBD1. The CDR3 has 15 residues. V was pared by 4 bases and J by 4 bases, with 5 bases of the junction left unmatched. CDR1 is MNHNS and CDR2 is SASEGT in the germline V gene. The CDR3, as DNA: TGTGCCAGCAGTGCGGCAGGGGGCCGCACCGGGGAGCTGTTTTTT. It codes for CASSAAGGRTGELFF.

V and J are TRBV2 and TRBJ1-4, with D possibly matching TRBD1 (6 bases). Germline CDR1 reads SNHLY; CDR2 reads FYNNEI. V lost 6 bases and J lost 1, with 18 bases in between. CDR3 size: 17 residues. The CDR3 reads CASRLDPGAITNEKLFF. CDR3 nucleotides: TGTGCCAGCAGGCTAGACCCAGGGGCAATAACTAATGAAAAACTGTTTTTT.

CDR3: CASTKAPRTDTQYF. In DNA, the CDR3 is TGTGCCAGCACCAAAGCCCCGCGCACAGATACGCAGTATTTT. This chain joins TRBV5-8 and TRBJ2-3; D unclear. This CDR3 is built from 14 residues. Germline CDR1 is SGHTS and CDR2 is YDEGEE. Trimming cost V 6 bases and J 1 base, with 12 bases left between them. Variable domain in full (rest from reference TRBV5-8 and TRBJ2-3): EAGVTQSPTHLIKTRGQQATLRCSPISGHTSVYWYQQALGLGLQFLLWYDEGEERNRGNFPPRFSGRQFPNYSSELNVNALELEDSALYLCASTKAPRTDTQYFGPGTRLTVL.

This clone was seen a few times. The chain couples TRBV7-3 to TRBJ2-7; D ambiguous. Looked up from germline, CDR1 is SGHTA and CDR2 is FQGTGA. V shed 2 bases and J shed 9 bases, with 14 bases lying between them. The CDR3 extends over 13 amino acids. CDR3 sequence (DNA): TGTGCCAGCAGCTTAGCCCCAGACCAAGGGCAGTACTTC. Translating it yields CASSLAPDQGQYF.

This chain uses TRBV4-2 with TRBJ1-2; D perhaps matches TRBD1 (5 bases). Germline CDR1 is LGHNA and CDR2 is YNFKEQ. This CDR3 is 14 amino acids long. The germline V and J ends were trimmed by 4 bases and 1 base, with 10 bases remaining between them. Here the CDR3 DNA reads TGTGCCAGCAGCCCGGGTGGGGGTAACTATGGCTACACCTTC. Its protein product is CASSPGGGNYGYTF.

This chain connects TRBV6-4 to TRBJ1-2; no firm D call. This CDR3 region has 13 residues. The V gene lost 3 bases and the J gene lost 0 bases, with 5 bases spanning the gap. CDR1 and CDR2 (germline): MRHNA, SNTAGT. CDR3 coding DNA: TGTGCCAGCAGTGAGGGTACTAACTATGGCTACACCTTC. Residues: CASSEGTNYGYTF.

V is TRBV5-1 and J is TRBJ2-1, with 7 bases fitting TRBD1. The CDR3 is 14 amino acids. Germline V gene sequence: CDR1 SGHRS, CDR2 YFSETQ. V was clipped by 5 bases and J by 7 bases; unmatched bases: 9. CDR3 coding DNA: TGCGCCAGCAGATCTGGACAGGTTAGGAATGAGCAGTTCTTC. Protein product: CASRSGQVRNEQFF. Using reference TRBV5-1 and TRBJ2-1 for the parts outside the CDR3, the full variable domain is KAGVTQTPRYLIKTRGQQVTLSCSPISGHRSVSWYQQTPGQGLQFLFEYFSETQRNKGNFPGRFSGRQFSNSRSEMNVSTLELGDSALYLCASRSGQVRNEQFFGPGTRLTVL.

J is TRBJ1-5 and V is TRBV5-6; D gene ambiguous. The germline gives CDR1 SGHDT, CDR2 YYEEEE. With 0 bases removed from V and 6 bases from J, the gap between germline ends came to 7 bases. This CDR3 region has 13 residues. The CDR3: CASSLGGGQPQHF. CDR3 in DNA: TGTGCCAGCAGCTTGGGGGGTGGTCAGCCCCAGCATTTT.

The chain carries TRBV5-1 and TRBJ2-3; 11 bases fit TRBD2. The CDR3 contains 14 residues. Unmatched junction bases numbered 2, after V lost 4 bases and J lost 4 bases. Germline V gene sequence: CDR1 SGHRS, CDR2 YFSETQ. CDR3 coding DNA: TGCGCCAGCAGCCAGACTAGCGGGGCAGATACGCAGTATTTT. As protein: CASSQTSGADTQYF.

The chain uses TRBV2 and TRBJ1-3; 8 bases match TRBD1. The V gene's germline CDR1 is SNHLY and CDR2 FYNNEI. Trimming cost V 5 bases and J 0 bases; bases outside gene matches: 9. This CDR3 is 17 amino acids long. This CDR3 reads CASSSTGGRPSGNTIYF. The CDR3 bases are TGTGCCAGCAGTAGTACAGGGGGTCGCCCCTCTGGAAACACCATATATTTT.

There are a few counts of this clone. This sequence joins TRBV7-3 and TRBJ1-2; 9 bases are shared with TRBD1. Unmatched junction bases numbered 5, after V lost 5 bases and J lost 7 bases. CDR3 size: 13 residues. Germline values: CDR1 SGHTA, CDR2 FQGTGA. DNA of the CDR3: TGTGCCAGCAGCCCGGACAGGGGATCTGGCTACACCTTC. This codes for CASSPDRGSGYTF.

V and J are TRBV19 and TRBJ2-7, with TRBD2 identical over 8 bases. After removal of 3 bases from V and 4 bases from J, the junction contained 5 bases not matched to a gene. Per the germline V gene, CDR1 is LNHDA and CDR2 is SQIVND (reference sequence). The CDR3 extends over 14 amino acids. The DNA for the CDR3 is TGTGCCAGTAGTATCTCCGGGAGGGAATACGAGCAGTACTTC. This translates into CASSISGREYEQYF.

V usage is TRBV7-8 and J usage is TRBJ2-5; TRBD2 is a possible D gene (5 bases). Germline loops: CDR1 SGHVS, CDR2 FQNEAQ. V was cut by 0 bases and J by 4 bases, with 12 bases left in between. The CDR3 has 15 amino acids. The CDR3 DNA reads as TGTGCCAGCAGCTTAGCGCTCGGGATGTTAGAGACCCAGTACTTC. Protein sequence: CASSLALGMLETQYF.

This clone was recorded only once. The chain uses TRBV4-2 and TRBJ2-1, with D perhaps assigned TRBD1 or TRBD2 (6 bases each). Per the germline V gene, CDR1 is LGHNA and CDR2 is YNFKEQ. The V gene lost 2 bases and the J gene lost 0 bases, with 23 bases spanning the gap. This CDR3 spans 20 amino acids. CDR3 coding DNA: TGTGCCAGCAGCCAAAGGGATTATCGAGGGGGGCACAGCTCCTACAATGAGCAGTTCTTC. Translated, it gives CASSQRDYRGGHSSYNEQFF.

The V call is TRBV27, the J call TRBJ1-5, with no clear D. Germline V gene sequence: CDR1 MNHEY, CDR2 SMNVEV (reference sequence). V shed 2 bases and J shed 6 bases, with 8 bases lying between them. This CDR3 comprises 13 residues. The CDR3 region has the DNA TGTGCCAGCAGTTTACAGGTCCTTCAGCCCCAGCATTTT. Its protein product is CASSLQVLQPQHF.

The rearrangement links TRBV7-9 to TRBJ1-2; tentatively, D is TRBD1 (5 bases). In germline, CDR1 is SEHNR, CDR2 FQNEAQ (reference sequence). The CDR3 totals 13 residues. Trimming pared 1 base from V and 6 bases from J, leaving 9 bases between. The DNA of the CDR3 is TGTGCCAGCAGCTTAGGTCAGGGAGATGGCTACACCTTC. Protein product: CASSLGQGDGYTF.